The present T cell receptor (beta chain) was sequenced within a study of graft-versus-host responses after intestinal transplantation. Researchers processed graft tissue to release intraepithelial and lamina propria lymphocytes. Measured with immunoSEQ multiplex PCR; TCRdb has only the in-frame clones, and not every one. The sample lists roughly 4,400 clones, over 60% occurring once. Germline V gene sequence: CDR1 WNHNN, CDR2 SYGVQD (reference sequence). The CDR3 consists of 17 residues. Trimming removed 4 bases from V and 3 bases from J, with 18 bases in between. The sample in question was ileum tissue, obtained 120 to 130 days after intestinal transplantation. This receptor was obtained from a human patient who received an intestinal transplant, so some T cells may come from the graft donor. The chain links TRBV10-1 to TRBJ2-2, with no clear D. CDR3 amino acids: CASSGPSVGWDTGELFF. The CDR3 DNA is TGCGCCAGCAGTGGGCCCTCCGTGGGATGGGACACCGGGGAGCTGTTTTTT.